The 20 T cell receptor beta chains below come from one sample, sequenced in a study of blood T cell repertoires in COVID-19. Assay: immunoSEQ multiplex PCR; the TCRdb copy retains only in-frame clones and omits some. This sample yields 100,000 or so clones, of which over 75% are seen a single time; about 13% belongs to the top ten. Sequenced sample: peripheral blood. These receptors were obtained from a human donor in a cohort sampled during active COVID-19.

V is TRBV7-2 and J is TRBJ2-2; D possibly corresponds to TRBD1 (6 bases). The germline gives CDR1 SGHTA, CDR2 FQGNSA. This CDR3 comprises 16 residues. Trimming removed 2 bases from V and 6 bases from J, with 16 bases in between. CDR3 DNA sequence: TGTGCCAGCAGCTTAAGGAGCCAACAGGGTTCCGGGGAGCTGTTTTTT. Its translation is CASSLRSQQGSGELFF.

This rearrangement joins TRBV7-3 to TRBJ2-5; weak D call: TRBD1 (6 bases). Trimming removed 1 base from V and 1 base from J, with 10 bases in between. Germline values: CDR1 SGHTA, CDR2 FQGTGA. The CDR3 consists of 15 residues. As DNA, the CDR3 is TGTGCCAGCAGCTTAAACAGGGCCCCCCAAGAGACCCAGTACTTC. Its protein is CASSLNRAPQETQYF.

The genes are TRBV3-1 (or the pseudogene TRBV3-2) and TRBJ1-1, with 10 bases matching TRBD1. Germline CDR1 reads LGHDT; CDR2 reads YNNKEL (reference sequence). The V segment lost 3 bases and the J segment 3 bases; nucleotides outside the gene matches: 7. The CDR3 has 16 amino acids. The CDR3 is CASSQPGQGIDTEAFF. The CDR3 DNA sequence: TGTGCCAGCAGCCAGCCGGGACAGGGGATTGACACTGAAGCTTTCTTT.

Only one count was recorded for this clone. The rearrangement joins TRBV4-3 to TRBJ1-3; TRBD1 agrees at 7 bases. The V gene end was trimmed by 3 bases and the J gene end by 0 bases; junction bases not matched to a gene: 2. The CDR3 is made up of 15 amino acids. From germline, CDR1 is LGHNA and CDR2 YSLEER. The CDR3 region has the DNA TGCGCCAGCAGCCAGACAGGGTACTCTGGAAACACCATATATTTT. It codes for CASSQTGYSGNTIYF.

The chain is built from TRBV3-1 (or the pseudogene TRBV3-2) and TRBJ1-3; possibly TRBD1 for D (6 bases). Germline assignment: CDR1 LGHDT and CDR2 YNNKEL (reference sequence). Deletions cut 2 bases from V and 7 bases from J, with 18 bases between. The CDR3 runs to 16 residues. CDR3 region: CASSQQGRRSGNTIYF. CDR3 coding DNA: TGTGCCAGCAGCCAACAGGGGCGGCGGTCCGGGAACACCATATATTTT.

The chain is built from TRBV5-4 and TRBJ2-5, with TRBD1 matching 8 bases. This CDR3 is 14 amino acids long. CDR1 and CDR2 from the germline V gene are SGHNT and YYREEE (reference sequence). V was pared by 9 bases and J by 3 bases, with 10 bases of the junction left unmatched. CDR3 DNA: TGTGCCACCCATTCAAAGACAGGGGAAGAGACCCAGTACTTC. It encodes CATHSKTGEETQYF.

The V gene is TRBV11-3, the J gene TRBJ2-7, with D perhaps matching TRBD2 (7 bases). Germline V gene sequence: CDR1 SGHNT, CDR2 YENEEA. V was cut by 3 bases and J by 1 base, with 10 bases left in between. The CDR3 runs 14 residues. The DNA for the CDR3 is TGTGCCAGCAGCTTTCGGGGGGCGTCCTACGAGCAGTACTTC. Encoded protein: CASSFRGASYEQYF.

The chain links TRBV7-2 to TRBJ2-1, with D maybe TRBD2 (6 bases). Trimming left V 0 bases short and J 0 bases short, with 15 bases between. This CDR3 contains 18 residues. The germline CDR1 and CDR2 sequences are SGHTA and FQGNSA. The CDR3 nucleotides are TGTGCCAGCAGCTTAGCGAGGTCCCGGAGGGCCTCCTACAATGAGCAGTTCTTC. It codes for CASSLARSRRASYNEQFF.

The chain has TRBV2 and TRBJ1-6; D remains unclear. V lost 3 bases and J 4 bases, leaving 7 bases between the germline ends. CDR3 length: 14 residues. In germline, CDR1 is SNHLY, CDR2 FYNNEI. CDR3 region: CASSEGRYNSPLHF. The DNA for the CDR3 is TGTGCCAGCAGTGAGGGCAGGTATAATTCACCCCTCCACTTT.

This rearrangement joins TRBV19 to TRBJ1-1, with a possible D match to TRBD1 (6 bases). The CDR3 runs to 14 residues. Deletions cut 6 bases from V and 1 base from J, with 12 bases between. The germline gives CDR1 LNHDA, CDR2 SQIVND (reference sequence). The CDR3 region is CASSRQARNTEAFF. The CDR3 DNA reads TGTGCCAGTAGCCGACAGGCGCGGAACACTGAAGCTTTCTTT.

The chain recombines TRBV7-2 with TRBJ1-1; 10 bases map to TRBD1. J was trimmed by 2 bases and V by 4 bases; bases with no gene match: 1. The CDR3 runs to 14 residues. The germline V gene has CDR1 SGHTA and CDR2 FQGNSA. The CDR3 nucleotides are TGTGCCAGCAGCTGGACAGGGGGAAACACTGAAGCTTTCTTT. Translating gives CASSWTGGNTEAFF.

The genes are TRBV15 and TRBJ1-1, with no clear D. This CDR3 contains 14 residues. Germline CDR1 and CDR2: LNHNV and YYDKDF (reference sequence). V shed 3 bases and J shed 2 bases, with 10 bases lying between them. CDR3 sequence (DNA): TGTGCCACCAGCAGTGGGCAGGTCAACACTGAAGCTTTCTTT. It codes for CATSSGQVNTEAFF.

The CDR3 here is CASRVSGDSYNEQFF. The CDR3 region has the DNA TGTGCCAGTAGGGTTAGCGGAGATTCATACAATGAGCAGTTCTTC. The J gene is TRBJ2-1, the V gene TRBV19, with D perhaps matching TRBD2 (6 bases). Germline lookup yields CDR1 LNHDA and CDR2 SQIVND (reference sequence). The V end was cut by 6 bases, the J end by 4 bases, with 16 bases between. This CDR3 region has 15 residues.

The chain is built from TRBV9 and TRBJ1-3; D is ambiguous. Deletions cut 3 bases from V and 4 bases from J, with 11 bases between. There are 14 residues in the CDR3. The germline V gene has CDR1 SGDLS and CDR2 YYNGEE. In DNA, the CDR3 is TGTGCCAGCAGCGGCCGGAGAGGCGGAAACACCATATATTTT. Protein: CASSGRRGGNTIYF.

A few counts support this clone. The chain uses TRBV4-1 and TRBJ1-4; D unresolved. Trimming left V 6 bases short and J 7 bases short, with 18 bases between. This CDR3 comprises 15 residues. Looked up from germline, CDR1 is MGHRA and CDR2 is YSYEKL. The CDR3 DNA sequence: TGCGCCAGCAGTCGCACGCCCCGGAGACGTGAAAAACTGTTTTTT. Protein: CASSRTPRRREKLFF.

The V call is TRBV14, the J call TRBJ1-2; 8 positions agree with TRBD1. The ends lost 2 bases at V and 6 bases at J; junction bases unmatched: 8. CDR1 is SGHDN, CDR2 FVKESK, per germline. The length of the CDR3 is 15 residues. The CDR3 region is CASSQRQGAIHGYTF. The CDR3 DNA reads TGTGCCAGCAGCCAACGGCAGGGGGCGATTCATGGCTACACCTTC.

The chain is built from TRBV6-6 and TRBJ2-7, with 8 bases lining up with TRBD2. V gave up 0 bases and J gave up 6 bases; unmatched junction bases: 10. This CDR3 is built from 16 residues. Germline values: CDR1 MNHNY, CDR2 SVGAGI (reference sequence). The CDR3 here is CASSYSINSGAREQYF. The CDR3, as DNA: TGTGCCAGCAGTTACTCGATTAATAGCGGGGCTCGCGAGCAGTACTTC.

The sample holds one count of this clone. The genes are TRBV5-8 and TRBJ2-5; 7 bases line up with TRBD1. This CDR3 has 13 amino acids. The V gene end was trimmed by 4 bases and the J gene end by 5 bases; junction bases not matched to a gene: 5. In germline, CDR1 is SGHTS, CDR2 YDEGEE. CDR3 in amino acids: CASSRDRVETQYF. CDR3 bases: TGTGCCAGCAGCCGAGACAGGGTTGAGACCCAGTACTTC.

This sequence joins TRBV7-6 and TRBJ2-1, with TRBD2 identical over 12 bases. CDR1 and CDR2 (germline): SGHVS, FNYEAQ. Germline trimming cut 6 bases from V and 5 bases from J; bases unmatched to any gene: 8. The CDR3 consists of 16 residues. The CDR3 region has the DNA TGTGCCAGCAGGCCTCCTAGCGGGGGGGCCCACAATGAGCAGTTCTTC. It codes for CASRPPSGGAHNEQFF.

The chain employs TRBV5-1 and TRBJ1-1, with 7 bases identical to TRBD1. The V gene's germline CDR1 is SGHRS and CDR2 YFSETQ. The CDR3 is 13 residues long. The trim removed 4 bases at V and 7 bases at J, leaving 7 bases unmatched. The CDR3 region is CASSHIGQDEAFF. The CDR3 DNA sequence: TGCGCCAGCAGCCATATAGGACAGGATGAAGCTTTCTTT.